Listed here are 28 T cell receptor beta chains from one sample, sequenced in a study of blood T cell repertoires in COVID-19. Assay used: immunoSEQ multiplex PCR; TCRdb lists only in-frame clones, some missing. The sample records under 140,000 clones, about 90% being singletons. The sequencing sample was made of peripheral blood. The receptors derive from a human donor in a cohort sampled during active COVID-19.

The rearrangement links TRBV6-2 or TRBV6-3 to TRBJ2-7; weak D call: TRBD1 (6 bases). CDR3 size: 13 residues. Trimming removed 6 bases at V and 3 bases at J, with 12 bases between. Germline V lookup: CDR1 MNHEY, CDR2 SVGEGT. The CDR3 bases are TGTGCCAGCAGCCCCCGGGACATCTACGAGCAGTACTTC. Translated: CASSPRDIYEQYF.

This clone was seen once. The rearrangement joins TRBV6-5 to TRBJ2-4, with D unclear. With 2 bases removed from V and 9 bases from J, the gap between germline ends came to 11 bases. CDR3 size: 13 residues. Germline CDR1 reads MNHEY; CDR2 reads SVGAGI. CDR3 region: CASSYRSVGIQYF. The CDR3 DNA reads as TGTGCCAGCAGTTACCGGAGCGTCGGCATTCAGTACTTC.

The J gene is TRBJ2-3, the V gene TRBV3-1 (or the pseudogene TRBV3-2), with 9 bases aligning to TRBD2. The junction had 1 base not matched to a gene; V was cut back by 5 bases and J by 4 bases. Germline-derived CDR1 and CDR2 are LGHDT and YNNKEL (reference sequence). CDR3 length: 13 amino acids. The CDR3 sequence is CASSKRGADTQYF. CDR3 sequence (DNA): TGTGCCAGCAGCAAGCGGGGGGCAGATACGCAGTATTTT.

The chain has TRBV7-9 and TRBJ2-3; D uncertain. Trimming stripped 0 bases from V and 0 bases from J, with 7 bases between. The CDR3 contains 15 residues. Germline V gene lookup returns CDR1 SEHNR and CDR2 FQNEAQ (reference sequence). The CDR3 region is CASSLAAASTDTQYF. The CDR3 nucleotides are TGTGCCAGCAGCTTAGCGGCGGCTAGCACAGATACGCAGTATTTT. The full variable domain, with the rest looked up from reference TRBV7-9 and TRBJ2-3, is DTGVSQNPRHKITKRGQNVTFRCDPISEHNRLYWYRQTLGQGPEFLTYFQNEAQLEKSRLLSDRFSAERPKGSFSTLEIQRTEQGDSAMYLCASSLAAASTDTQYFGPGTRLTVL.

This clone is a singleton in its sample. V gene TRBV18 combines with J gene TRBJ2-5, with D possibly matching TRBD2 (5 bases). V lost 1 base and J 7 bases, leaving 13 bases between the germline ends. The CDR3 extends over 14 amino acids. Germline loops: CDR1 KGHSH, CDR2 LQKENI. CDR3 sequence (DNA): TGTGCCAGCTCACCACAGAACAGAGAGGGGACCCAGTACTTC. This sequence encodes CASSPQNREGTQYF.

This clone was seen only once. The rearrangement uses TRBV3-1 (or the pseudogene TRBV3-2) and TRBJ2-2, with 7 bases that match TRBD1. There are 16 residues in the CDR3. CDR1 and CDR2 from the germline V gene are LGHDT and YNNKEL (reference sequence). The V and J ends lost 5 bases and 5 bases, in that order; junction bases with no gene match: 11. Here the CDR3 reads CASSLDATGWTGELFF. The CDR3 DNA is TGTGCCAGCAGCTTAGACGCGACAGGGTGGACCGGGGAGCTGTTTTTT.

This chain links TRBV6-2 or TRBV6-3 with TRBJ1-2; no firm D call. This CDR3 spans 17 amino acids. From germline, CDR1 is MNHEY and CDR2 SVGEGT. Trimming pared 2 bases from V and 5 bases from J, leaving 21 bases between. CDR3 sequence (DNA): TGTGCCAGCAGTTACCCCTCCGCGGGGAAAACTACTTATGGCTACACCTTC. It specifies CASSYPSAGKTTYGYTF.

Written as DNA, the CDR3 is TGCGCCAGCAGTGGTGACAGGGGCGACGAGCAGTACTTC. Its translation: CASSGDRGDEQYF. The genes are TRBV10-1 and TRBJ2-7, with 8 nucleotides matching TRBD1. This CDR3 comprises 13 residues. After removal of 4 bases from V and 5 bases from J, the junction contained 4 bases not matched to a gene. Germline V gene data show CDR1 as WNHNN and CDR2 as SYGVQD (reference sequence).

This clone was detected a few times. The CDR3 spells CASSAPGGGRSTDTQYF. CDR3 DNA sequence: TGTGCCAGCAGCGCCCCCGGGGGCGGGAGGAGCACAGATACGCAGTATTTT. The chain couples TRBV7-9 to TRBJ2-3; 8 nucleotides match TRBD2. The germline CDR1 and CDR2 sequences are SEHNR and FQNEAQ (reference sequence). The CDR3 is made up of 17 amino acids. V trimming: 5 bases; J trimming: 0 bases; junction bases outside the gene matches: 10.

This chain uses TRBV12-5 with TRBJ2-3, with 8 bases aligning to TRBD2. V trimming: 8 bases; J trimming: 1 base; junction bases outside the gene matches: 2. This CDR3 contains 13 residues. The germline V gene has CDR1 LGHNT and CDR2 FRNRAP. CDR3 sequence: CASLLAGTDTQYF. CDR3 sequence (DNA): TGTGCTAGTTTACTAGCGGGCACAGATACGCAGTATTTT.

In DNA, the CDR3 is TGTGCCAGCAGCGTAGCTCCCACCGGGGAGCTGTTTTTT. As protein: CASSVAPTGELFF. The gene calls are TRBV9 and TRBJ2-2; D is undetermined. The CDR3 spans 13 residues. Germline loops: CDR1 SGDLS, CDR2 YYNGEE. V was cut by 0 bases and J by 4 bases, with 4 bases left in between.

The V call is TRBV6-5, the J call TRBJ1-2; D is unclear. This CDR3 has 12 amino acids. CDR1 is MNHEY, CDR2 SVGAGI, per germline. Trimming cost V 5 bases and J 4 bases, with 8 bases left between them. The CDR3 sequence is CASSSPLYGYTF. CDR3 bases: TGTGCCAGCAGTAGCCCGCTCTATGGCTACACCTTC.

The chain's CDR3 is CASSLRGPQYNEQFF. DNA for the CDR3: TGTGCCAGCAGTCTCAGGGGGCCTCAGTACAATGAGCAGTTCTTC. The chain couples TRBV7-3 to TRBJ2-1; 8 bases match TRBD1. Losses at the gene ends were 6 bases for V and 4 bases for J; bases not matched to a gene: 8. Per the germline V gene, CDR1 is SGHTA and CDR2 is FQGTGA. The CDR3 totals 15 residues. The full variable domain, completed using reference TRBV7-3 and TRBJ2-1, is GAGVSQTPSNKVTEKGKYVELRCDPISGHTALYWYRQSLGQGPEFLIYFQGTGAADDSGLPNDRFFAVRPEGSVSTLKIQRTERGDSAVYLCASSLRGPQYNEQFFGPGTRLTVL.

This clone was counted once. CDR3 in amino acids: CASSVGPGQGTYEQYF. Here the CDR3 DNA reads TGTGCCAGCAGCGTAGGCCCGGGACAGGGGACCTACGAGCAGTACTTC. The V and J genes are TRBV9 and TRBJ2-7; TRBD1 aligns across 10 bases. Per the germline V gene, CDR1 is SGDLS and CDR2 is YYNGEE. The J segment lost 2 bases and the V segment lost 0 bases, leaving 5 bases of the junction unmatched. This CDR3 has 16 amino acids.

The chain employs TRBV9 and TRBJ1-2; 9 positions match TRBD1. This CDR3 contains 20 residues. Germline V gene sequence: CDR1 SGDLS, CDR2 YYNGEE. Trimming at V came to 3 bases and at J to 0 bases, leaving 18 bases not matched to a gene. The CDR3 nucleotides read TGTGCCAGCAGCGATAGCCCTTCCACAGGGGGCGGTTTTTCTAACTATGGCTACACCTTC. As protein: CASSDSPSTGGGFSNYGYTF.

V and J are TRBV5-1 and TRBJ1-1; perhaps TRBD1 as D (6 bases). From germline, CDR1 is SGHRS and CDR2 YFSETQ. V was clipped by 7 bases and J by 0 bases, with 10 bases between them. The CDR3 covers 13 residues. This CDR3 reads CASGDTMNTEAFF. DNA for the CDR3: TGCGCCAGCGGGGACACCATGAACACTGAAGCTTTCTTT.

As concerns this clone: The DNA is left out, because the CDR3 cannot be placed on it with certainty; the CDR3 is given as TCRdb lists it. This chain links TRBV27 with TRBJ1-2; the table's D call, TRBD1, has no DNA check behind it. The CDR3 is 14 residues long, ends included. Germline CDR1 and CDR2: MNHEY and SMNVEV (reference sequence). This CDR3 is CASSSSDIPGGYTF.

The chain joins TRBV5-4 to TRBJ2-7; 9 bases are shared with TRBD2. CDR1 and CDR2 from the germline V gene are SGHNT and YYREEE (reference sequence). Trimming removed 4 bases from V and 4 bases from J; junction bases left unmatched: 18. The CDR3 contains 18 residues. The CDR3, as DNA: TGTGCCAGCAGCCTCCTGAGGGCTAGCGGGAAATCGGGGTACGAGCAGTACTTC. Amino acid sequence: CASSLLRASGKSGYEQYF.

V usage is TRBV5-1 and J usage is TRBJ1-4, with TRBD1 as a possible D gene (5 bases). This CDR3 has 15 amino acids. V was cut by 3 bases and J by 3 bases, with 12 bases left in between. Germline V gene lookup returns CDR1 SGHRS and CDR2 YFSETQ. CDR3 nucleotides: TGCGCCAGCAGCTCCAGTCTAGGGGCTAATGAAAAACTGTTTTTT. As protein: CASSSSLGANEKLFF.

The chain carries TRBV29-1 and TRBJ2-3, with D possibly being TRBD1 (6 bases). CDR1 is SQVTM and CDR2 is ANQGSEA in the germline V gene. This CDR3 is built from 12 residues. Trimming removed 5 bases from V and 2 bases from J, with 8 bases in between. The CDR3 loop reads CSVRTDTDTQYF. In DNA form, the CDR3 reads TGCAGCGTTAGGACAGACACAGATACGCAGTATTTT.

The genes are TRBV28 and TRBJ1-5; D possibly corresponds to TRBD1 (5 bases). Germline CDR1 is MDHEN and CDR2 is SYDVKM. With 8 bases removed from V and 2 bases from J, the gap between germline ends came to 10 bases. The CDR3 has 13 residues. The CDR3 DNA reads TGTGCCAGCCAATTCAGGGGCAATCAGCCCCAGCATTTT. Protein product: CASQFRGNQPQHF.

The chain is built from TRBV9 and TRBJ2-1; D may be TRBD1 (6 bases). CDR3 length: 16 residues. V gave up 4 bases and J gave up 5 bases, with 19 bases separating them. Germline CDR1 SGDLS, CDR2 YYNGEE. This CDR3 reads CASSSRQAIGHNEQFF. CDR3 DNA sequence: TGTGCCAGCAGCTCCCGACAGGCCATTGGGCACAATGAGCAGTTCTTC.

The chain combines TRBV7-8 with TRBJ1-3; D is unresolved. Germline-derived CDR1 and CDR2 are SGHVS and FQNEAQ. Deletions cut 2 bases from V and 0 bases from J, with 14 bases between. The CDR3 is 17 residues long. The CDR3 DNA reads TGTGCCAGCAGCTTAACGGTGGGCCCAGGCTCTGGAAACACCATATATTTT. Protein sequence: CASSLTVGPGSGNTIYF.

The chain has TRBV4-1 and TRBJ1-2; unclear D gene. The CDR3 has 14 amino acids. Germline V lookup: CDR1 MGHRA, CDR2 YSYEKL. Trimming cost V 1 base and J 6 bases, with 12 bases left between them. In DNA, the CDR3 is TGCGCCAGCAGCCAAGTGGCTGCGGTGGATGGCTACACCTTC. This sequence encodes CASSQVAAVDGYTF.

The chain has TRBV18 and TRBJ1-5, with D possibly TRBD1 on 5 matching bases. Germline assignment: CDR1 KGHSH and CDR2 LQKENI. The CDR3 runs to 13 residues. V lost 4 bases and J 3 bases, leaving 7 bases between the germline ends. The CDR3 nucleotides read TGTGCCAGCTCACGGGGACTCAATCAGCCCCAGCATTTT. This encodes CASSRGLNQPQHF.

This chain connects TRBV7-3 to TRBJ2-2, with D tentatively TRBD1 (5 bases). This CDR3 is 14 amino acids long. The germline CDR1 and CDR2 sequences are SGHTA and FQGTGA. Trimming cost V 4 bases and J 1 base, with 7 bases left between them. The CDR3 bases are TGTGCCAGCAGCTCCGACAGGAACACCGGGGAGCTGTTTTTT. It is translated as CASSSDRNTGELFF.

The V call is TRBV18, the J call TRBJ2-7; tentative D call: TRBD2 (6 bases). The CDR3 has 15 residues. V lost 0 bases and J 3 bases, leaving 12 bases between the germline ends. The germline gives CDR1 KGHSH, CDR2 LQKENI. The CDR3 loop is CASSPPSGDVYEQYF. CDR3 nucleotide sequence: TGTGCCAGCTCACCACCCTCGGGGGACGTCTACGAGCAGTACTTC.

V usage is TRBV11-2 and J usage is TRBJ2-7; TRBD2 matches at 11 bases. The germline CDR1 and CDR2 sequences are SGHAT and FQNNGV. J was trimmed by 5 bases and V by 1 base; bases with no gene match: 13. There are 18 residues in the CDR3. The CDR3 is CASSLVATSGRKGHEQYF. The CDR3 DNA is TGTGCCAGCAGCTTAGTTGCTACTAGCGGGAGAAAGGGCCACGAGCAGTACTTC.